This passage covers 5 T cell receptor beta chains from one sample sequenced in a study of T cell repertoires in cytomegalovirus infection. Which antigens these TCRs recognize remains unknown. TCRdb independently ran MiXCR on the reads; one entry per CDR3 protein. The data hold hundreds of thousands of distinct CDR3 sequences, with more than 40% observed a single time. The sample in question was cultured PBMCs, obtained from culture after CMV antigen stimulation. These receptor sequences come from a human donor in good health (CMV status not recorded). Some clones in this sample may be carry-over from other donors' samples.

The chain links TRBV12-3 or TRBV12-4 to TRBJ2-7; 7 bases are a match to TRBD2. Trimming removed 4 bases from V and 3 bases from J; junction bases left unmatched: 9. The CDR3 totals 15 residues. CDR3 nucleotides: TGTGCCAGCAGTTCTCGACTAGCCGCTGACTACGAGCAGTACTTC. The encoded protein is CASSSRLAADYEQYF.

This chain uses TRBV7-2 with TRBJ1-1, with D perhaps TRBD1 (5 bases). Germline V gene lookup returns CDR1 SGHTA and CDR2 FQGNSA. Deletions cut 6 bases from V and 4 bases from J, with 18 bases between. This CDR3 has 15 residues. CDR3 loop: CASRPLGGSGTEAFF. CDR3 DNA: TGTGCCAGCAGGCCTCTGGGGGGTTCCGGCACTGAAGCTTTCTTT.

The J gene is TRBJ2-1, the V gene TRBV7-2; D not resolved. Trimming took off 1 base at V and 7 bases at J, with 8 bases between the two ends. Germline V gives CDR1 SGHTA, CDR2 FQGNSA. The CDR3 totals 13 residues. The CDR3 here is CASSLGQINEQFF. CDR3 bases: TGTGCCAGCAGCTTAGGGCAGATAAATGAGCAGTTCTTC.

The gene calls are TRBV7-2 and TRBJ2-1; tentatively, D is TRBD1 or TRBD2 (6 bases each). The CDR3 is 16 residues long. Germline CDR1 reads SGHTA; CDR2 reads FQGNSA. The ends were cut back, 3 bases at V and 8 bases at J, with 20 bases in the middle. The CDR3 bases are TGTGCCAGCAGCTTTAGGGGGTTGATTGGGGGGCATGAGCAGTTCTTC. It encodes CASSFRGLIGGHEQFF. Full variable domain (missing parts from reference TRBV7-2 and TRBJ2-1): GAGVSQSPSNKVTEKGKDVELRCDPISGHTALYWYRQSLGQGLEFLIYFQGNSAPDKSGLPSDRFSAERTGGSVSTLTIQRTQQEDSAVYLCASSFRGLIGGHEQFFGPGTRLTVL.

The V call is TRBV4-3, the J call TRBJ1-1, with D unclear. Looked up from germline, CDR1 is LGHNA and CDR2 is YSLEER. Trimming left V 0 bases short and J 4 bases short, with 9 bases between. The CDR3 sequence is 14 residues long. Here the CDR3 reads CASSQDHGVTEAFF. The CDR3 DNA reads as TGCGCCAGCAGCCAAGATCATGGGGTCACTGAAGCTTTCTTT.